This T cell receptor beta chain was recorded in a study of T cell changes during pregnancy in multiple sclerosis. Libraries were prepared by immunoSEQ multiplex PCR; TCRdb keeps only in-frame clonotypes and omits some of them. The table includes under 45,000 clones, roughly nine tenths detected once. After removal of 1 base from V and 2 bases from J, the junction contained 6 bases not matched to a gene. CDR3 length equals 18 residues. Germline CDR1 MDHEN, CDR2 SYDVKM. This receptor was taken from a female donor with multiple sclerosis, enrolled in a pregnancy study. The sequencing used CD4+ T cells from peripheral blood mononuclear cells, collected in the first trimester of pregnancy. V usage is TRBV28 and J usage is TRBJ2-2; 11 positions agree with TRBD2. CDR3 sequence: CASSLFSGTSGNTGELFF. For the CDR3, the DNA is TGTGCCAGCAGTTTATTTTCTGGGACTAGCGGAAACACCGGGGAGCTGTTTTTT.